This is a list of T cell receptor beta chains from one sample in a study of T-cell reconstitution after alpha-beta-depleted transplantation in children. Via MiXCR, TCRdb re-called the PCR reads, giving one row per CDR3 protein. The table includes about a million distinct CDR3 sequences, roughly 29% detected once. The material was PBMCs, mostly from graft donor cells, obtained 360 days after TCRalphabeta/CD19-depleted stem cell transplant. Receptors originate from a boy in the first two years of life who had a stem cell transplant for SCID, so the T cells may come from the graft donor. Each CDR3 is given with its conserved first and last residue. The order of the fields is J gene, V gene, D gene, clone size, CDR3 protein, CDR3 DNA. D genes are given only for firm matches. Clone size appears in some rows only: once, few, many, or a class for an expanded clone.

j_call: TRBJ2-1; v_call: TRBV5-1; d_call: -; clone_size: few; cdr3_aa: CASSLEVTSYNEQFF; cdr3_nt: TGCGCCAGCAGCTTGGAGGTTACCTCCTACAATGAGCAGTTCTTC
j_call: TRBJ2-2; v_call: TRBV29-1; d_call: -; clone_size: few; cdr3_aa: CSVYDRNTGELFF; cdr3_nt: TGCAGCGTTTACGACAGAAACACCGGGGAGCTGTTTTTT
j_call: TRBJ2-3; v_call: TRBV5-6; d_call: -; clone_size: -; cdr3_aa: CASSLGDRTRDTQYF; cdr3_nt: TGTGCCAGCAGCTTGGGAGACAGGACCCGGGATACGCAGTATTTT
j_call: TRBJ2-7; v_call: TRBV12-3/TRBV12-4; d_call: -; clone_size: -; cdr3_aa: CASTPLISKGTYEQYF; cdr3_nt: TGTGCCAGCACCCCCCTGATTAGTAAAGGAACCTACGAGCAGTACTTC
j_call: TRBJ1-2; v_call: TRBV29-1; d_call: TRBD1; clone_size: -; cdr3_aa: CSVEGTGARGYTF; cdr3_nt: TGCAGCGTTGAAGGGACAGGGGCACGCGGCTACACCTTC
j_call: TRBJ2-3; v_call: TRBV7-9; d_call: -; clone_size: -; cdr3_aa: CASTSGRSSTDTQYF; cdr3_nt: TGTGCCAGCACCTCAGGACGTTCTAGCACAGATACGCAGTATTTT
j_call: TRBJ2-5; v_call: TRBV11-2; d_call: TRBD2; clone_size: -; cdr3_aa: CASSPWGGGSLFPQETQYF; cdr3_nt: TGTGCCAGCAGCCCCTGGGGCGGGGGGTCCCTATTTCCACAAGAGACCCAGTACTTC
j_call: TRBJ2-3; v_call: TRBV12-3/TRBV12-4; d_call: -; clone_size: few; cdr3_aa: CASNRLSTDTQYF; cdr3_nt: TGTGCCAGCAATCGCCTTAGCACAGATACGCAGTATTTT
j_call: TRBJ1-4; v_call: TRBV18; d_call: TRBD1; clone_size: -; cdr3_aa: CASSPSQGWGEKLFF; cdr3_nt: TGTGCCAGCTCACCATCACAGGGGTGGGGAGAAAAACTGTTTTTT
j_call: TRBJ2-2; v_call: TRBV9; d_call: -; clone_size: -; cdr3_aa: CASSVGWSSANTGELFF; cdr3_nt: TGTGCCAGCAGCGTAGGGTGGTCGAGCGCGAACACCGGGGAGCTGTTTTTT
j_call: TRBJ2-5; v_call: TRBV3-1; d_call: -; clone_size: -; cdr3_aa: CASSQDWGLSETQYF; cdr3_nt: TGTGCCAGCAGCCAAGATTGGGGATTAAGCGAGACCCAGTACTTC
j_call: TRBJ2-7; v_call: TRBV7-3; d_call: -; clone_size: few; cdr3_aa: CASLLYEQYF; cdr3_nt: TGTGCCAGCTTACTCTACGAGCAGTACTTC
j_call: TRBJ1-1; v_call: TRBV15; d_call: -; clone_size: -; cdr3_aa: CATSRDRHSNTEAFF; cdr3_nt: TGTGCCACCAGCAGAGATAGACACTCAAACACTGAAGCTTTCTTT
j_call: TRBJ2-1; v_call: TRBV12-3/TRBV12-4; d_call: -; clone_size: -; cdr3_aa: CASSFQRGGQDEQFF; cdr3_nt: TGTGCCAGCAGTTTCCAGAGGGGGGGCCAAGATGAGCAGTTCTTC
j_call: TRBJ2-5; v_call: TRBV6-1; d_call: -; clone_size: -; cdr3_aa: CASSRKLGRETQYF; cdr3_nt: TGTGCCAGCAGCCGCAAACTAGGGAGAGAGACCCAGTACTTC
j_call: TRBJ1-2; v_call: TRBV4-3; d_call: -; clone_size: -; cdr3_aa: CASSLGGEAGYTF; cdr3_nt: TGCGCCAGCAGCCTAGGGGGGGAGGCTGGCTACACCTTC
j_call: TRBJ2-3; v_call: TRBV7-3; d_call: -; clone_size: -; cdr3_aa: CASSLTGQNPLHF; cdr3_nt: TGTGCCAGCAGCTTAACGGGCCAGAACCCGCTTCATTTT
j_call: TRBJ1-2; v_call: TRBV4-3; d_call: -; clone_size: -; cdr3_aa: CASSQDRTDYGYTF; cdr3_nt: TGCGCCAGCAGCCAAGACAGGACCGACTATGGCTACACCTTC
j_call: TRBJ2-7; v_call: TRBV7-3; d_call: -; clone_size: few; cdr3_aa: CASSPTHSYEQYF; cdr3_nt: TGTGCCAGCAGCCCCACCCATTCCTACGAGCAGTACTTC
j_call: TRBJ1-4; v_call: TRBV5-5; d_call: -; clone_size: many; cdr3_aa: CASSLRASLEKLFF; cdr3_nt: TGTGCCAGCAGCTTGCGTGCCTCGCTAGAAAAACTGTTTTTT
j_call: TRBJ2-3; v_call: TRBV28; d_call: -; clone_size: -; cdr3_aa: CASSPGVGQSLADTQYF; cdr3_nt: TGTGCCAGCAGTCCGGGCGTCGGCCAGTCACTGGCAGATACGCAGTATTTT
j_call: TRBJ2-7; v_call: TRBV12-3/TRBV12-4; d_call: -; clone_size: once; cdr3_aa: CASSWGLEQYF; cdr3_nt: TGTGCCAGCAGTTGGGGCCTCGAGCAGTACTTC
j_call: TRBJ2-7; v_call: TRBV5-6; d_call: TRBD2; clone_size: few; cdr3_aa: CASSSGGTSPREQYF; cdr3_nt: TGTGCCAGCAGCTCCGGGGGGACTAGTCCTAGAGAGCAGTACTTC
j_call: TRBJ1-2; v_call: TRBV6-5; d_call: -; clone_size: -; cdr3_aa: CASSYSLEDYGYTF; cdr3_nt: TGTGCCAGCAGTTACTCTTTGGAGGACTATGGCTACACCTTC
j_call: TRBJ2-3; v_call: TRBV29-1; d_call: -; clone_size: few; cdr3_aa: CSVGRDLSTDTQYF; cdr3_nt: TGCAGCGTTGGCCGGGACCTCAGCACAGATACGCAGTATTTT
j_call: TRBJ2-7; v_call: TRBV12-3/TRBV12-4; d_call: TRBD1; clone_size: few; cdr3_aa: CASSFEGGNEQYF; cdr3_nt: TGTGCCAGCAGTTTCGAAGGGGGCAACGAGCAGTACTTC
j_call: TRBJ2-1; v_call: TRBV7-9; d_call: -; clone_size: few; cdr3_aa: CASSLLRRIKQFF; cdr3_nt: TGTGCCAGCAGCTTACTCCGTAGGATAAAGCAGTTCTTC
j_call: TRBJ2-5; v_call: TRBV29-1; d_call: -; clone_size: few; cdr3_aa: CSVESRGELKTQYF; cdr3_nt: TGCAGCGTTGAATCCAGGGGGGAACTAAAGACCCAGTACTTC
j_call: TRBJ1-3; v_call: TRBV12-3/TRBV12-4; d_call: -; clone_size: few; cdr3_aa: CASNLRGGVGNTIYF; cdr3_nt: TGTGCCAGCAACTTACGGGGCGGCGTCGGAAACACCATATATTTT
j_call: TRBJ1-1; v_call: TRBV10-3; d_call: -; clone_size: few; cdr3_aa: CATEGLNTEAFF; cdr3_nt: TGTGCCACAGAAGGCTTGAACACTGAAGCTTTCTTT
j_call: TRBJ1-1; v_call: TRBV3-1; d_call: -; clone_size: many; cdr3_aa: CASSQVLNTEAFF; cdr3_nt: TGTGCCAGCAGCCAGGTCCTGAACACTGAAGCTTTCTTT
j_call: TRBJ2-2; v_call: TRBV12-3/TRBV12-4; d_call: -; clone_size: -; cdr3_aa: CASSFRSGGELFF; cdr3_nt: TGTGCCAGCAGTTTCCGGTCTGGGGGGGAGCTGTTTTTT
j_call: TRBJ1-2; v_call: TRBV12-3/TRBV12-4; d_call: TRBD1; clone_size: -; cdr3_aa: CASRPTGVNYGYTF; cdr3_nt: TGTGCCAGCAGGCCCACAGGGGTTAACTATGGCTACACCTTC
j_call: TRBJ2-3; v_call: TRBV7-2; d_call: -; clone_size: -; cdr3_aa: CASSLGGTLNTQYF; cdr3_nt: TGTGCCAGCAGCTTAGGAGGGACGCTAAATACGCAGTATTTT
j_call: TRBJ1-5; v_call: TRBV10-2; d_call: -; clone_size: -; cdr3_aa: CASSETHDPGNQPQHF; cdr3_nt: TGCGCCAGCAGTGAGACACATGACCCAGGCAATCAGCCCCAGCATTTT
j_call: TRBJ1-3; v_call: TRBV6-2/TRBV6-3; d_call: -; clone_size: once; cdr3_aa: CASSPGTYGNTIYF; cdr3_nt: TGTGCCAGCAGTCCCGGGACTTACGGAAACACCATATATTTT
j_call: TRBJ2-7; v_call: TRBV28; d_call: -; clone_size: -; cdr3_aa: CASTNNPSYEQYF; cdr3_nt: TGTGCCAGCACTAATAACCCCTCCTACGAGCAGTACTTC
j_call: TRBJ2-1; v_call: TRBV21-1; d_call: -; clone_size: -; cdr3_aa: CASSKRTSGGLALQANEQFF; cdr3_nt: TGTGCCAGCAGCAAAAGGACTAGCGGGGGTCTCGCGTTACAAGCCAATGAGCAGTTCTTC
j_call: TRBJ1-3; v_call: TRBV30; d_call: -; clone_size: -; cdr3_aa: CAWSWGNTIYF; cdr3_nt: TGTGCCTGGAGCTGGGGGAACACCATATATTTT
j_call: TRBJ1-1; v_call: TRBV20-1; d_call: TRBD1; clone_size: -; cdr3_aa: CSARRRGKAEAFF; cdr3_nt: TGCAGTGCTAGGCGCAGGGGGAAAGCTGAAGCTTTCTTT
j_call: TRBJ2-3; v_call: TRBV3-1; d_call: -; clone_size: -; cdr3_aa: CASSQAWDSTDTQYF; cdr3_nt: TGTGCCAGCAGCCAAGCCTGGGATAGCACAGATACGCAGTATTTT